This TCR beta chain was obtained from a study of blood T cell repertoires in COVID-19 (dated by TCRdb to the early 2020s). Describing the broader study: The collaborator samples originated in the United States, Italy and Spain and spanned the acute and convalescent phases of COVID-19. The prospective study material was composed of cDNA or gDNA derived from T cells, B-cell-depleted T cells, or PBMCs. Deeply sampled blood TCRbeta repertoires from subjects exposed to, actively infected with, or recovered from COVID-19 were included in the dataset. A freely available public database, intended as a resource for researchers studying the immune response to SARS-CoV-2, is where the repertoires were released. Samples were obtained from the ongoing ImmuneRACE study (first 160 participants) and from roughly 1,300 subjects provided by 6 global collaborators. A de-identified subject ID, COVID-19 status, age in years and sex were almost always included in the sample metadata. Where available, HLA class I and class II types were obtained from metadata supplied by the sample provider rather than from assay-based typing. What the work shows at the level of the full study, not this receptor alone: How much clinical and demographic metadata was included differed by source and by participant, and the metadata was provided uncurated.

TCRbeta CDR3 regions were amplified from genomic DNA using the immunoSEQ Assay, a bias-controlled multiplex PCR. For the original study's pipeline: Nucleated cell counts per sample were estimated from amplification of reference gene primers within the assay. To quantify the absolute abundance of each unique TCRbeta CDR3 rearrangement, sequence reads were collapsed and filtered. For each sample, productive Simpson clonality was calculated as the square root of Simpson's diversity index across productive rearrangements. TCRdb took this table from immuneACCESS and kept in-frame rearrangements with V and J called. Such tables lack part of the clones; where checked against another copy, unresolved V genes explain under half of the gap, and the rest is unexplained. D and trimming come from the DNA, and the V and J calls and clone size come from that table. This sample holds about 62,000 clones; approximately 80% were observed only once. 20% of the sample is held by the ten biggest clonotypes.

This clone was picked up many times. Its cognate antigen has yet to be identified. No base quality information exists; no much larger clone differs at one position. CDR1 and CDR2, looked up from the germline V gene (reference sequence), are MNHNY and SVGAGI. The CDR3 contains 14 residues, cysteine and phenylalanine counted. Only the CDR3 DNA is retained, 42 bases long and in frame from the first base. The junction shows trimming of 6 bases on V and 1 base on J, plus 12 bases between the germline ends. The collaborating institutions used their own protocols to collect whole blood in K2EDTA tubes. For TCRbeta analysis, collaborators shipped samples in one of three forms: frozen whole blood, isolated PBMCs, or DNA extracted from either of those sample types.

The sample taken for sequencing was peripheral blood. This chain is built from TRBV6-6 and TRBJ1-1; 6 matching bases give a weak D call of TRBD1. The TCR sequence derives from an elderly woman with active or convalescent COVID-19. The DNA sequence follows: TGTGCCAGCAGACCGGGACAAACGAACACTGAAGCTTTCTTT. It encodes CASRPGQTNTEAFF.